This is a list of T cell receptor beta chains from one sample in a study of spatial heterogeneity in lung cancer. MiXCR, applied by TCRdb to the 5' RACE reads, yields one record per CDR3 protein. Of several thousand distinct CDR3 sequences in the sample, about an eighth were seen once. This specimen was lung tumor tissue, taken at surgery. These receptors all come from a female donor with early-stage non-small cell lung cancer. Each CDR3 is given with its conserved first and last residue. The order of the fields is D gene, clone size, J gene, V gene, CDR3 DNA, CDR3 protein. A D gene is named only where the DNA matches it firmly. Expanded clones get a size class; other rows say once, few or many, or leave the size out.

. | many | TRBJ2-1 | TRBV5-1 | TGCGCCAGCAGTCCCCGGGACTGGGGCAATGAGCAGTTCTTC | CASSPRDWGNEQFF
. | medium-sized | TRBJ2-5 | TRBV6-1 | TGTGCCAGCATCCTAGGCAACCAAGAGACCCAGTACTTC | CASILGNQETQYF
TRBD1 | . | TRBJ2-7 | TRBV7-9 | TGTGCCAGCAGCTCCGGGACAGGGATATACGAGCAGTACTTC | CASSSGTGIYEQYF
. | few | TRBJ2-7 | TRBV6-2/TRBV6-3 | TGTGCCAGCAGTTATCGGTTGTACGAGCAGTACTTC | CASSYRLYEQYF
TRBD2 | medium-sized | TRBJ2-1 | TRBV29-1 | TGCAGCGTTGGACTACCGGGAGGCCGTCGGAATGAGCAGTTCTTC | CSVGLPGGRRNEQFF
. | . | TRBJ2-7 | TRBV20-1 | TGCAGTGCCCCAGGGCAGGGGTTCTTCGAGCAGTACTTC | CSAPGQGFFEQYF
. | medium-sized | TRBJ2-7 | TRBV27 | TGTGCCAGCAGTCCCGGGAACTACGAGCAGTACTTC | CASSPGNYEQYF
TRBD1 | medium-sized | TRBJ2-5 | TRBV12-3/TRBV12-4 | TGTGCCAGCAGTTCTCCCGGGACAGGACAAGAGACCCAGTACTTC | CASSSPGTGQETQYF
TRBD1 | few | TRBJ1-2 | TRBV6-5 | TGTGCCAGCAGTCCACAGGGGTTAGATGGCTACACCTTC | CASSPQGLDGYTF
TRBD2 | . | TRBJ2-7 | TRBV6-5 | TGTGCCAGCAGTTACTCCAGGACTAGCGGGATCCGAGGCTACGAGCAGTACTTC | CASSYSRTSGIRGYEQYF
TRBD2 | medium-sized | TRBJ2-7 | TRBV7-2 | TGTGCCAGCAGCCCTAAGCTAGCGGGAGATGCCCACGAGCAGTACTTC | CASSPKLAGDAHEQYF
. | medium-sized | TRBJ2-3 | TRBV18 | TGTGCCAGCTCACCGTCCGCTAGCGCTAGCACAGATACGCAGTATTTT | CASSPSASASTDTQYF
TRBD2 | medium-sized | TRBJ2-7 | TRBV6-6 | TGTGCCAGCAGTCTCCGTGCCCCGGGGGGCGAGCAGTACTTC | CASSLRAPGGEQYF
TRBD2 | . | TRBJ2-7 | TRBV18 | TGTGCCAGCTCACCCGGACTAGCGCGCACCTACGAGCAGTACTTC | CASSPGLARTYEQYF
. | medium-sized | TRBJ2-5 | TRBV7-6 | TGTGCCAGCAGCTTTGAGCAGTACCAAGAGACCCAGTACTTC | CASSFEQYQETQYF
. | medium-sized | TRBJ1-1 | TRBV10-3 | TGTGCCATCAGTGAGTCCGCCGGAGCTAACACTGAAGCTTTCTTT | CAISESAGANTEAFF
. | medium-sized | TRBJ1-1 | TRBV10-2 | TGCGCCAGCAAGGTCGCGATGAACACTGAAGCTTTCTTT | CASKVAMNTEAFF
. | large | TRBJ1-6 | TRBV7-2 | TGTGCCAGCAGCTTAGAAGGAGTTTGGGCAGGAGATTCACCCCTCCACTTT | CASSLEGVWAGDSPLHF
. | medium-sized | TRBJ1-1 | TRBV5-8 | TGTGCCAGCACGGGGAGAGGGGCAAACACTGAAGCTTTCTTT | CASTGRGANTEAFF
. | . | TRBJ1-2 | TRBV9 | TGTGCCAGCAGCGCCACCCAGGACCGCTATGGCTACACCTTC | CASSATQDRYGYTF
. | medium-sized | TRBJ2-5 | TRBV7-2 | TGTGCCAGCAGCACCGAGAACCGCGGCCAAGAGACCCAGTACTTC | CASSTENRGQETQYF
. | large | TRBJ2-3 | TRBV30 | TGTGCCTGGAGCGCAAGGGGTGGCACAGATACGCAGTATTTT | CAWSARGGTDTQYF
. | medium-sized | TRBJ2-5 | TRBV6-6 | TGTGCCAGCAGTTTAGGGGACATCGTACAAGAGACCCAGTACTTC | CASSLGDIVQETQYF
TRBD2 | large | TRBJ2-7 | TRBV3-1 | TGTGCCAGCAGCCCAAGCGGGAGTAGCTCCTACGAGCAGTACTTC | CASSPSGSSSYEQYF
. | . | TRBJ1-2 | TRBV4-2 | TGTGCCAGCAGCCAAGACGGGGGGGATATCAACTATGGCTACACCTTC | CASSQDGGDINYGYTF
TRBD1 | medium-sized | TRBJ1-2 | TRBV23-1 | TGCGCCAGCAGGCTTAAAAAGACAGGGAGAGACTATGGCTACACCTTC | CASRLKKTGRDYGYTF
. | medium-sized | TRBJ2-7 | TRBV19 | TGTGCCAGCAGGGGGGGCCAAAATTCCTACGAGCAGTACTTC | CASRGGQNSYEQYF
. | medium-sized | TRBJ2-7 | TRBV5-1 | TGCGCCAGCAGTTCGCCCTCCGAGCAGTACTTC | CASSSPSEQYF
TRBD2 | medium-sized | TRBJ2-1 | TRBV2 | TGTGCCAGCCTCAGACTAGCGGTGAATGAGCAGTTCTTC | CASLRLAVNEQFF
. | . | TRBJ2-7 | TRBV5-1 | TGCGCCAGCAGCTTGGAATCCAGCGGGTCCTACGAGCAGTACTTC | CASSLESSGSYEQYF
. | medium-sized | TRBJ2-2 | TRBV19 | TGTGCCAGTACCGCCGGGGGCCACAACACCGGGGAGCTGTTTTTT | CASTAGGHNTGELFF
. | . | TRBJ1-1 | TRBV28 | TGTGCCAGCAGTTTTGAGGTAACTGAAGCTTTCTTT | CASSFEVTEAFF
. | few | TRBJ2-2 | TRBV29-1 | TGCAGCGTTAGGGGGCAGGGGGGCACCGGGGAGCTGTTTTTT | CSVRGQGGTGELFF
TRBD2 | medium-sized | TRBJ2-3 | TRBV7-2 | TGTGCCAGCAGCTTTAATTTTAGGCCCCTAGCGGGAGGCACTAGCACAGATACGCAGTATTTT | CASSFNFRPLAGGTSTDTQYF
. | few | TRBJ1-5 | TRBV18 | TGTGCCAGCTCACCTACAAAGGATCAGCCCCAGCATTTT | CASSPTKDQPQHF
. | medium-sized | TRBJ2-2 | TRBV30 | TGTGCCTGGAGGCGACAGGTCACCGGGGAGCTGTTTTTT | CAWRRQVTGELFF
. | medium-sized | TRBJ2-7 | TRBV27 | TGTGCCAGCAGTCTCGCGGTCTCCGCCTACGAGCAGTACTTC | CASSLAVSAYEQYF
. | medium-sized | TRBJ2-3 | TRBV29-1 | TGCAGCGTTGCAACTAGCTCCCTTTGGGATACGCAGTATTTT | CSVATSSLWDTQYF
. | medium-sized | TRBJ2-6 | TRBV6-5 | TGTGCCAGCACCCGGGAGTCTGGGGCCAACGTCCTGACTTTC | CASTRESGANVLTF
. | medium-sized | TRBJ2-2 | TRBV9 | TGTGCCAGCAGCGCACGACAGGTTCGGAACACCGGGGAGCTGTTTTTT | CASSARQVRNTGELFF
. | many | TRBJ1-5 | TRBV20-1 | TGCAGTGCTAGTGTGGGAATGCGGCAGCCCCAGCATTTT | CSASVGMRQPQHF
TRBD2 | . | TRBJ2-2 | TRBV5-5 | TGTGTCAGCAGCTTTAGACTAGCGGGAGGCCCGAACACCGGGGAGCTGTTTTTT | CVSSFRLAGGPNTGELFF
. | few | TRBJ1-2 | TRBV29-1 | TGCAGCGTTGGACGCTCCTTTGGCTACACCTTC | CSVGRSFGYTF
TRBD2 | medium-sized | TRBJ2-3 | TRBV12-3/TRBV12-4 | TGTGCCAGCAGCCTAGCGGGAGCTGGAGATACGCAGTATTTT | CASSLAGAGDTQYF
. | medium-sized | TRBJ2-6 | TRBV12-3/TRBV12-4 | TGTGCCAGCAGTACCAGTTCCTCTGGGGCCAACGTCCTGACTTTC | CASSTSSSGANVLTF
. | few | TRBJ2-2 | TRBV28 | TGTGCCAGCAGGATCAGGGATTCCCCTCCCGGGGAGCTGTTTTTT | CASRIRDSPPGELFF
. | medium-sized | TRBJ2-7 | TRBV7-2 | TGTGCCAGCAGCCCCTCCCTAGCGAGGGACGAGCAGTACTTC | CASSPSLARDEQYF
. | medium-sized | TRBJ1-1 | TRBV18 | TGTGCCAGCTCACCAGCCGGGAACACTGAAGCTTTCTTT | CASSPAGNTEAFF
. | medium-sized | TRBJ2-1 | TRBV6-6 | TGTGCCAGCAGTCGCCCGGGACTGGGTGGAGATGAGCAGTTCTTC | CASSRPGLGGDEQFF
TRBD1 | . | TRBJ2-7 | TRBV5-1 | TGCGCCAGCAGCTCAGGACAGGGCTCCCACGAGCAGTACTTC | CASSSGQGSHEQYF
. | medium-sized | TRBJ1-2 | TRBV7-9 | TGTGCCAGCAGCCCAGGAAACTATGGCTACACCTTC | CASSPGNYGYTF
. | medium-sized | TRBJ1-5 | TRBV27 | TGTGCCAGCAGTTCGCTACAGGGTAATCAGCCCCAGCATTTT | CASSSLQGNQPQHF
. | medium-sized | TRBJ2-6 | TRBV19 | TGTGCCAGTAGTATTAGGACCTCTGGGGCCAACGTCCTGACTTTC | CASSIRTSGANVLTF